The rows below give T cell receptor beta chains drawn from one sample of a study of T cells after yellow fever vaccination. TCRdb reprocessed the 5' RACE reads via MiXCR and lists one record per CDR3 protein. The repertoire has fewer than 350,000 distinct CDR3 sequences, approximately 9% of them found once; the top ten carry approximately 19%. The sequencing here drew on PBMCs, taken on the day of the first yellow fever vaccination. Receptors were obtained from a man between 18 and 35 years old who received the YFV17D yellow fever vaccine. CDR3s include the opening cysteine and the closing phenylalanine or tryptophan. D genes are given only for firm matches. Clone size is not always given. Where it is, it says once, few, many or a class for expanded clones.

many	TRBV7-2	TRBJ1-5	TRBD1	CASRTGGGNQPQHF	TGTGCCAGCAGGACAGGGGGCGGCAATCAGCCCCAGCATTTT
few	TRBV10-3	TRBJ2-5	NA	CAISEDIQETQYF	TGTGCCATCAGTGAAGACATTCAAGAGACCCAGTACTTC
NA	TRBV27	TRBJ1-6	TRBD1	CASSIRGQVGSPLHF	TGTGCCAGCAGTATTAGGGGACAGGTTGGGTCACCCCTCCACTTT
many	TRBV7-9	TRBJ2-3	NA	CASSLESDTQYF	TGTGCCAGCAGCTTAGAGTCAGATACGCAGTATTTT
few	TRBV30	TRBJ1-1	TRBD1	CAWSRQGNTEAFF	TGTGCCTGGAGTAGACAGGGGAACACTGAAGCTTTCTTT
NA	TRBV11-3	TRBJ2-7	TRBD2	CASSLGGDAYEQYF	TGTGCCAGCAGCTTGGGGGGGGATGCCTACGAGCAGTACTTC
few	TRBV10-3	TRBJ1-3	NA	CAIRDLFSGNTIYF	TGTGCCATCAGGGATCTTTTCTCTGGAAACACCATATATTTT
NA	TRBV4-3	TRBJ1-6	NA	CASSQDRISYNSPLHF	TGCGCCAGCAGCCAAGATCGTATCTCCTATAATTCACCCCTCCACTTT
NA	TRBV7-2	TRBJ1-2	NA	CASSLSTGSNYGYTF	TGTGCCAGCAGCTTAAGCACAGGGAGTAACTATGGCTACACCTTC
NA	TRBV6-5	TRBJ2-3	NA	CASSYSGKPYGTDTQYF	TGTGCCAGCAGTTACTCGGGCAAGCCCTATGGCACAGATACGCAGTATTTT
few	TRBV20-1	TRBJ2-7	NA	CSAGPGSSYEQYF	TGCAGTGCTGGGCCAGGGAGCTCCTACGAGCAGTACTTC
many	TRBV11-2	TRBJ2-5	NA	CASSLGVGVETQYF	TGTGCCAGCAGCTTAGGAGTAGGGGTCGAGACCCAGTACTTC
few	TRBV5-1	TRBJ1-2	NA	CASSFPGTNGYTF	TGCGCCAGCAGCTTTCCGGGGACGAATGGCTACACCTTC
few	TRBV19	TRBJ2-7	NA	CASAPTAFTYEQYF	TGTGCCAGTGCACCGACAGCTTTCACCTACGAGCAGTACTTC
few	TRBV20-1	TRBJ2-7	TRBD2	CSARASSGGTYEQYF	TGCAGTGCTAGAGCGAGTAGCGGGGGGACCTACGAGCAGTACTTC
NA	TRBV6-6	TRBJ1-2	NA	CASRRGQSYGYTF	TGTGCCAGCAGACGCGGACAGTCGTATGGCTACACCTTC
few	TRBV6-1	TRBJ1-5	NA	CASSETRRGQPQHF	TGTGCCAGCAGTGAAACCCGGCGGGGTCAGCCCCAGCATTTT
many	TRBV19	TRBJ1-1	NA	CASSMLRDTEAFF	TGTGCCAGTAGTATGCTCAGGGATACTGAAGCTTTCTTT
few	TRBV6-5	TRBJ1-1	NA	CASSYPGGSTEAFF	TGTGCCAGCAGTTACCCGGGAGGGAGCACTGAAGCTTTCTTT
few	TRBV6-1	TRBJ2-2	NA	CASSRRPNTGELFF	TGTGCCAGCAGTAGACGACCCAACACCGGGGAGCTGTTTTTT
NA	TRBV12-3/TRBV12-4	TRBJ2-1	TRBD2	CASRPGLEAYNEQFF	TGTGCCAGCAGACCTGGACTAGAGGCTTACAATGAGCAGTTCTTC
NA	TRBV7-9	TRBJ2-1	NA	CYSSPRAGKGQQFF	TGTTACAGCAGCCCAAGGGCAGGGAAGGGTCAGCAGTTCTTC
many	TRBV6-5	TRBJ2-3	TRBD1	CASSRDRGFDTQYF	TGTGCCAGCAGCCGTGACAGGGGTTTTGATACGCAGTATTTT
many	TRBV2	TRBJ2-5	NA	CASGVAEETQYF	TGTGCCAGCGGGGTTGCGGAAGAGACCCAGTACTTC
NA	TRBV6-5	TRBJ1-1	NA	CASSYSGGAGTEAFF	TGTGCCAGCAGTTACTCTGGGGGGGCAGGCACTGAAGCTTTCTTT
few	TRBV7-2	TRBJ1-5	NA	CASSRHFYQPQHF	TGTGCCAGCAGCCGCCACTTTTATCAGCCCCAGCATTTT
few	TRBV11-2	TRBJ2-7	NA	CASSPLRGKDAYEQYF	TGTGCCAGCAGCCCGCTTCGGGGGAAGGACGCCTACGAGCAGTACTTC
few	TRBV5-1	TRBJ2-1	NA	CASSEGGPLRIYNEQFF	TGCGCCAGCAGTGAGGGGGGGCCTTTAAGAATCTACAATGAGCAGTTCTTC
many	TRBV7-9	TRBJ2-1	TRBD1	CASSRDRGLLNNEQFF	TGTGCCAGCAGCCGGGACAGGGGGCTGCTCAACAATGAGCAGTTCTTC
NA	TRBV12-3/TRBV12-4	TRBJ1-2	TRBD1	CASSRPGQGDGYTF	TGTGCCAGCAGCCGGCCGGGACAGGGAGACGGCTACACCTTC
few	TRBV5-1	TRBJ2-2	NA	CASKTGNTGELFF	TGCGCCAGCAAGACAGGGAACACCGGGGAGCTGTTTTTT
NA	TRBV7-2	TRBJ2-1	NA	CASSPPGHGNEQFF	TGTGCCAGCAGCCCGCCGGGCCATGGGAATGAGCAGTTCTTC
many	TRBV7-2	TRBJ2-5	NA	CASSLGGPRETQYF	TGTGCCAGCAGCTTAGGCGGCCCCCGAGAGACCCAGTACTTC
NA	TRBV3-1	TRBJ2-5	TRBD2	CASSQDHVGGRETQYF	TGTGCCAGCAGCCAAGACCACGTCGGGGGGAGGGAGACCCAGTACTTC
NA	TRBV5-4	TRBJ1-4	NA	CASSQGQSTNEKLFF	TGTGCCAGCAGCCAGGGCCAATCAACTAATGAAAAACTGTTTTTT
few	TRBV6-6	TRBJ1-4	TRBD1	CATRQGDEKLFF	TGTGCCACAAGACAGGGGGATGAAAAACTGTTTTTT
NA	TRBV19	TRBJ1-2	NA	CASTYTQGNYGYTF	TGTGCCAGTACCTATACACAGGGAAACTATGGCTACACCTTC
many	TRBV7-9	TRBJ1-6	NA	CASSPTDSPLHF	TGTGCCAGCAGCCCAACGGATTCACCCCTCCACTTT
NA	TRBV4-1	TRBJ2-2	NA	CASSQVQGSPTGELFF	TGCGCCAGCAGCCAAGTTCAGGGGTCCCCAACCGGGGAGCTGTTTTTT
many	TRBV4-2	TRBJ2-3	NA	CASSHREQGVGQYF	TGTGCCAGCAGCCATCGAGAGCAGGGTGTGGGGCAGTATTTT
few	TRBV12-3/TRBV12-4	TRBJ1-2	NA	CASRRNYGYTF	TGTGCCAGCAGAAGGAACTATGGCTACACCTTC
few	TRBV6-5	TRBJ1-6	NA	CASSLTGMTYNSPLHF	TGTGCCAGCAGTTTAACAGGGATGACCTATAATTCACCCCTCCACTTT